These 32 T cell receptor beta chains were all obtained from the same sample, sequenced in a study of shared clonotypes between healthy human individuals. Sequenced by immunoSEQ multiplex PCR; TCRdb stores in-frame clones only, minus some. The sample has 550,000 to 700,000 clones; around three quarters are singletons. Sequencing was done on a sample of memory CD4+ T cells sorted from blood. Noted subset: CD45RA-negative fraction. The receptors were gathered from a woman aged 25 to 39 in good health.

The J gene is TRBJ2-1, the V gene TRBV2; D might be TRBD2 (6 bases). Looked up from germline, CDR1 is SNHLY and CDR2 is FYNNEI. The V and J ends lost 6 bases and 1 base respectively, with 13 bases between them. CDR3 length equals 15 residues. Written as DNA, the CDR3 is TGTGCCAGCAGGGCGGGGCTAGGATCCTACAATGAGCAGTTCTTC. Its translation: CASRAGLGSYNEQFF. Variable domain in full (rest from reference TRBV2 and TRBJ2-1): EPEVTQTPSHQVTQMGQEVILRCVPISNHLYFYWYRQILGQKVEFLVSFYNNEISEKSEIFDDQFSVERPDGSNFTLKIRSTKLEDSAMYFCASRAGLGSYNEQFFGPGTRLTVL.

V gene TRBV28 combines with J gene TRBJ1-3; no firm D call. V lost 6 bases and J lost 0, with 12 bases in between. Per germline, CDR1 MDHEN and CDR2 SYDVKM. CDR3 length equals 15 residues. The CDR3 nucleotides are TGTGCCAGCAGGGGATTGGGTAACTCTGGAAACACCATATATTTT. Protein: CASRGLGNSGNTIYF.

This clone was seen many times. Other DNA sequences from this sample encode an identical CDR3 as well. This chain links TRBV7-2 with TRBJ2-7; weak D call: TRBD1 (5 bases). V was shortened by 5 bases and J by 0 bases, with 11 bases between the two germline ends. CDR3 length: 14 residues. Per the germline V gene, CDR1 is SGHTA and CDR2 is FQGNSA. CDR3 amino acids: CASSRQRDSYEQYF. The CDR3 DNA reads TGTGCCAGCAGCCGACAGCGAGACTCCTACGAGCAGTACTTC.

J is TRBJ1-1 and V is TRBV6-5; TRBD1 agrees at 7 bases. V was clipped by 6 bases and J by 5 bases; unmatched bases: 9. The CDR3 extends over 14 amino acids. Germline values: CDR1 MNHEY, CDR2 SVGAGI. CDR3 bases: TGTGCCAGCAGCCAAGACAGGGTAGCGACTGAAGCTTTCTTT. Its translation: CASSQDRVATEAFF.

The chain couples TRBV7-9 to TRBJ2-3; D is ambiguous. Between the trimmed V and J ends, which lost 1 base and 6 bases, there was a span of 11 bases. Per the germline V gene, CDR1 is SEHNR and CDR2 is FQNEAQ (reference sequence). The CDR3 sequence is 14 residues long. For the CDR3, the DNA is TGTGCCAGCAGCTTAGACGCTCGGCGGGATACGCAGTATTTT. This encodes CASSLDARRDTQYF.

The rearrangement joins TRBV15 to TRBJ2-5, with D unresolved. The CDR3 spans 18 residues. Germline CDR1 is LNHNV and CDR2 is YYDKDF (reference sequence). Trimming took off 0 bases at V and 4 bases at J, with 21 bases between the two ends. CDR3 sequence reads: CATSRDPPSNLNGETQYF. DNA for the CDR3: TGTGCCACCAGCAGAGACCCTCCTTCAAACCTGAATGGAGAGACCCAGTACTTC.

The chain employs TRBV10-3 and TRBJ2-3; D may be TRBD2 (6 bases). The germline V gene has CDR1 ENHRY and CDR2 SYGVKD. CDR3 size: 15 residues. V was pared by 0 bases and J by 4 bases, with 11 bases between. The CDR3 is CAISESLAMADTQYF. The CDR3 nucleotides read TGTGCCATCAGTGAGTCCCTAGCGATGGCAGATACGCAGTATTTT.

The rearrangement links TRBV5-1 to TRBJ2-5; either TRBD1 or TRBD2 may supply D (5 bases each). CDR3 length: 14 amino acids. With 4 bases removed from V and 0 bases from J, the gap between germline ends came to 10 bases. Germline V gives CDR1 SGHRS, CDR2 YFSETQ. CDR3 protein: CASSGGRNQETQYF. The CDR3 DNA reads TGCGCCAGCAGCGGGGGACGGAACCAAGAGACCCAGTACTTC.

The chain joins TRBV19 to TRBJ2-1, with 9 bases fitting TRBD2. This CDR3 is built from 17 residues. Germline loops: CDR1 LNHDA, CDR2 SQIVND (reference sequence). The V segment lost 5 bases and the J segment 0 bases; nucleotides outside the gene matches: 8. The CDR3, as DNA: TGTGCCAGTAGTCTCTTCGCGGGAGGGAGCTCCTACAATGAGCAGTTCTTC. This codes for CASSLFAGGSSYNEQFF. The variable domain in full, with the rest retrieved from reference TRBV19 and TRBJ2-1, is DGGITQSPKYLFRKEGQNVTLSCEQNLNHDAMYWYRQDPGQGLRLIYYSQIVNDFQKGDIAEGYSVSREKKESFPLTVTSAQKNPTAFYLCASSLFAGGSSYNEQFFGPGTRLTVL.

The chain carries TRBV29-1 and TRBJ2-5, with 8 nucleotides matching TRBD1. Germline CDR1 and CDR2: SQVTM and ANQGSEA. CDR3 length equals 14 residues. The junction had 6 bases not matched to a gene; V was cut back by 6 bases and J by 0 bases. The CDR3 loop reads CSVPGQAYQETQYF. As DNA, the CDR3 is TGCAGCGTACCGGGACAGGCGTACCAAGAGACCCAGTACTTC.

The genes are TRBV15 and TRBJ2-3, with D tentatively TRBD1 or TRBD2 (5 bases each). The CDR3 runs 15 residues. Trimming took 5 bases from V and 7 from J, leaving 19 bases between them. CDR1 and CDR2 (germline): LNHNV, YYDKDF (reference sequence). The CDR3 reads CATSGPLAGINTQYF. As DNA, the CDR3 is TGTGCCACCAGCGGTCCGCTAGCAGGGATTAATACGCAGTATTTT.

The chain has TRBV6-1 and TRBJ1-4; the D is unclear. V dropped 8 bases and J dropped 1 base, with 11 bases sitting between them. The CDR3 sequence is 14 residues long. Germline loops: CDR1 MNHNS, CDR2 SASEGT. The CDR3 loop reads CASSTPVTNEKLFF. In DNA, the CDR3 is TGTGCCAGCTCTACGCCGGTAACTAATGAAAAACTGTTTTTT.

Only a few counts were recorded for this clone. The gene calls are TRBV9 and TRBJ2-3; the D gene is possibly TRBD1 (7 bases). V gave up 3 bases and J gave up 4 bases, with 15 bases separating them. CDR3 length: 15 residues. The germline CDR1 and CDR2 sequences are SGDLS and YYNGEE. The CDR3 DNA sequence: TGTGCCAGCAGCGCGACAGGGAGGAATTCAGATACGCAGTATTTT. Encoded protein: CASSATGRNSDTQYF.

Points on this clone: Since the CDR3 does not end with the conserved phenylalanine or tryptophan, this likely comes from a read error. The limits of the CDR3 on the DNA are not certain, so only TCRdb's listed CDR3 is given. The chain links TRBV21-1 to TRBJ2-3; the DNA was not used to check the table's D call, TRBD2. TRBV21-1 is a pseudogene locus. 11 amino acids form the CDR3, both terminal residues included. The CDR3 spells CASSLAGRWVG.

This clone was observed once. V usage is TRBV7-2 and J usage is TRBJ1-5; D not certain. V was shortened by 2 bases and J by 10 bases, with 18 bases between the two germline ends. The CDR3 contains 15 residues. Germline V lookup: CDR1 SGHTA, CDR2 FQGNSA. CDR3 DNA: TGTGCCAGCAGCTTATTCTCGGAGGGAATTCACCCCCAGCATTTT. It codes for CASSLFSEGIHPQHF.

The rearrangement links TRBV2 to TRBJ1-2; D is unclear. The CDR3 has 14 amino acids. V shed 4 bases and J shed 0 bases, with 9 bases lying between them. CDR1 is SNHLY and CDR2 is FYNNEI in the germline V gene. The CDR3 protein is CASSAGRTNYGYTF. The CDR3 DNA reads as TGTGCCAGCAGTGCGGGCAGGACTAACTATGGCTACACCTTC.

The V gene is TRBV4-1, the J gene TRBJ2-7, with 10 bases aligning to TRBD2. J lost 3 bases, V lost 2 bases, and 7 bases had no gene match. The CDR3 consists of 16 residues. The germline V gene has CDR1 MGHRA and CDR2 YSYEKL. The CDR3 region is CASSQNPTSGVYEQYF. CDR3 DNA: TGCGCCAGCAGCCAAAACCCTACTAGCGGGGTCTACGAGCAGTACTTC.

With respect to this clone: Mismatch with germline at one junction end may stem from a read error. This chain uses TRBV7-2 with TRBJ2-3; D remains unclear. The CDR3 is 15 amino acids. Germline V gene sequence: CDR1 SGHTA, CDR2 FQGNSA. CDR3 sequence (DNA): TGTGCCACCAGCAGGATGAGCAGAGACACAGATACGCAGTATTTT. Its translation: CATSRMSRDTDTQYF.

J is TRBJ2-7 and V is TRBV5-8; D remains ambiguous. Per germline, CDR1 SGHTS and CDR2 YDEGEE. The length of the CDR3 is 15 residues. V was shortened by 4 bases and J by 2 bases, with 16 bases between the two germline ends. The CDR3 sequence is CASSTDRRRTYEQYF. The CDR3, as DNA: TGTGCCAGCAGCACCGATCGAAGACGCACCTACGAGCAGTACTTC.

The rearrangement links TRBV6-5 to TRBJ2-7, with D tentatively TRBD2 (5 bases). Germline V gene data show CDR1 as MNHEY and CDR2 as SVGAGI. V dropped 7 bases and J dropped 7 bases, with 11 bases sitting between them. CDR3 size: 11 residues. CDR3 protein: CASTLSGEQYF. In DNA form, the CDR3 reads TGTGCCAGCACCCTATCGGGGGAGCAGTACTTC.

The gene calls are TRBV28 and TRBJ2-1; 12 bases are shared with TRBD2. The junction had 9 bases not matched to a gene; V was cut back by 5 bases and J by 10 bases. CDR3 length equals 15 residues. From germline, CDR1 is MDHEN and CDR2 SYDVKM. The CDR3 region is CASSLLAGGPYEQFF. CDR3 DNA sequence: TGTGCCAGCAGTCTTCTAGCGGGAGGGCCATACGAGCAGTTCTTC.

The chain recombines TRBV4-2 with TRBJ2-1; TRBD2 matches at 10 bases. The germline V gene has CDR1 LGHNA and CDR2 YNFKEQ. The V segment lost 5 bases and the J segment 8 bases; nucleotides outside the gene matches: 12. This CDR3 has 16 residues. CDR3 residues: CASSYQAGGYADEQFF. The CDR3 DNA is TGTGCCAGCAGCTATCAAGCGGGAGGGTATGCGGATGAGCAGTTCTTC.

Concerning this clone itself: Other DNA variants within this sample encode the same CDR3. V is TRBV27 and J is TRBJ2-7, with unresolved D. Germline CDR1 reads MNHEY; CDR2 reads SMNVEV (reference sequence). The CDR3 runs to 12 residues. The V and J ends lost 3 bases and 3 bases respectively, with 6 bases between them. The CDR3 sequence: CASSFQGYEQYF. In DNA, the CDR3 is TGTGCCAGCAGTTTTCAAGGCTACGAGCAGTACTTC.

V is TRBV6-5 and J is TRBJ2-7; D is perhaps TRBD1 (6 bases). The V and J ends lost 6 bases and 2 bases respectively, with 17 bases between them. CDR1 and CDR2 from the germline V gene are MNHEY and SVGAGI. The CDR3 is 15 residues long. Here the CDR3 reads CASRQTRDTAYEQYF. CDR3 nucleotides: TGTGCCAGCAGACAGACCCGGGACACGGCCTACGAGCAGTACTTC.

The chain carries TRBV6-6 and TRBJ1-2; no clear D gene. The V gene's germline CDR1 is MNHNY and CDR2 SVGAGI (reference sequence). V lost 2 bases to trimming and J lost 9 bases, with 10 bases between them. The CDR3 covers 12 residues. CDR3 DNA: TGTGCCAGCAGTTACAAGGGCTCCAGCTACACCTTC. Protein: CASSYKGSSYTF.

The rearrangement uses TRBV27 and TRBJ2-1; TRBD2 agrees at 10 bases. Germline assignment: CDR1 MNHEY and CDR2 SMNVEV (reference sequence). Trimming at V came to 1 base and at J to 9 bases, leaving 6 bases not matched to a gene. This CDR3 comprises 15 residues. The CDR3, as DNA: TGTGCCAGCAGTTTATTAGCGGGAGGAAAAGGTGAGCAGTTCTTC. It is translated as CASSLLAGGKGEQFF.

This clone has only one observation. This sample also contains other DNA sequences that code for the same CDR3. Here the CDR3 DNA reads TGCGCCAGCAGCACAGGACAGGTCACTGAAGCTTTCTTT. Its translation: CASSTGQVTEAFF. The V gene is TRBV5-1, the J gene TRBJ1-1; 7 bases line up with TRBD1. The germline V gene encodes CDR1 SGHRS and CDR2 YFSETQ. After removal of 4 bases from V and 4 bases from J, the junction contained 4 bases not matched to a gene. The CDR3 has 13 amino acids.

In this sample, this clone turned up many times. Other DNA sequences within the sample encode an identical CDR3. V is TRBV2 and J is TRBJ2-7; perhaps D is TRBD1 or TRBD2 (5 bases each). CDR3 length: 14 residues. The germline V and J ends were trimmed by 4 bases and 7 bases, with 17 bases remaining between them. Germline V gene data show CDR1 as SNHLY and CDR2 as FYNNEI. Here the CDR3 reads CASSVGASPGEQYF. The CDR3 bases are TGTGCCAGCAGTGTTGGGGCTAGTCCGGGGGAGCAGTACTTC. The full variable domain, its missing parts supplied by reference TRBV2 and TRBJ2-7, is EPEVTQTPSHQVTQMGQEVILRCVPISNHLYFYWYRQILGQKVEFLVSFYNNEISEKSEIFDDQFSVERPDGSNFTLKIRSTKLEDSAMYFCASSVGASPGEQYFGPGTRLTVT.

Notes on this clone: Other DNA sequences in the sample encode the same CDR3. V usage is TRBV5-1 and J usage is TRBJ2-3, with D possibly matching TRBD1 (6 bases). This CDR3 contains 16 residues. Germline CDR1 reads SGHRS; CDR2 reads YFSETQ. V was clipped by 4 bases and J by 3 bases, with 18 bases between them. This chain's CDR3 is CASSLAQGPGTDTQYF. The CDR3 nucleotides read TGCGCCAGCAGCCTGGCCCAGGGGCCGGGGACAGATACGCAGTATTTT.

The V gene is TRBV19, the J gene TRBJ2-4, with TRBD2 matching over 10 bases. Losses at the gene ends were 3 bases for V and 5 bases for J; bases not matched to a gene: 1. The CDR3 sequence is 14 residues long. Germline CDR1 and CDR2: LNHDA and SQIVND (reference sequence). CDR3 bases: TGTGCCAGTAGTATTGGACTAGCGGAAAACATTCAGTACTTC. Encoded protein: CASSIGLAENIQYF.

The chain uses TRBV25-1 and TRBJ2-3; TRBD1 aligns across 8 bases. Trimming cost V 6 bases and J 0 bases; bases outside gene matches: 2. This CDR3 is 14 amino acids long. CDR1 and CDR2 (germline): MGHDK, SYGVNS. For the CDR3, the DNA is TGTGCCAGCAGCAGGGACAGGAGCACAGATACGCAGTATTTT. Translated: CASSRDRSTDTQYF.

The V gene is TRBV18, the J gene TRBJ2-2; 8 positions match TRBD2. The CDR3 covers 16 residues. The germline gives CDR1 KGHSH, CDR2 LQKENI. V lost 3 bases to trimming and J lost 4 bases; unmatched junction nucleotides: 7. CDR3 bases: TGTGCCAGCTCACCGGGACTAGAGCGACTCACCGGGGAGCTGTTTTTT. As protein: CASSPGLERLTGELFF.